These 15 T cell receptor beta chains share one sample of origin, sequenced in a study of blood T cell repertoires in COVID-19. Repertoires were generated with immunoSEQ multiplex PCR, while TCRdb's copy carries only in-frame clones and drops some. The table lists tens of thousands of clones, about nine tenths of them singletons, with approximately 3.6% in the top ten. Sample: peripheral blood. The receptors shown here come from a man aged 40-49 years with COVID-19, enrolled during active disease.

The chain is built from TRBV6-1 and TRBJ2-5; TRBD2 might be the D (6 bases). The CDR3 consists of 14 residues. V dropped 2 bases and J dropped 8 bases, with 15 bases sitting between them. The germline V gene encodes CDR1 MNHNS and CDR2 SASEGT. CDR3 sequence: CASSEWDWEFTQYF. The CDR3 DNA reads TGTGCCAGCAGTGAATGGGACTGGGAATTCACCCAGTACTTC.

The rearrangement uses TRBV6-6 and TRBJ1-1; possible D gene TRBD1, 5 bases. Per the germline V gene, CDR1 is MNHNY and CDR2 is SVGAGI (reference sequence). The CDR3 spans 14 residues. V dropped 2 bases and J dropped 2 bases, with 9 bases sitting between them. The CDR3: CASSYKGDNTEAFF. The CDR3 coding sequence is TGTGCCAGCAGTTACAAAGGGGATAACACTGAAGCTTTCTTT.

This clone showed up just a few times. The J gene is TRBJ2-7, the V gene TRBV10-2, with 8 bases identical to TRBD2. With 8 bases clipped from V and 0 bases from J, the junction kept 6 bases outside the gene matches. Germline lookup yields CDR1 WSHSY and CDR2 SAAADI. This CDR3 has 14 residues. CDR3 DNA sequence: TGCGCCAGCTATACTAGCGGTGACTCCTACGAGCAGTACTTC. Translation gives CASYTSGDSYEQYF.

The V gene is TRBV19, the J gene TRBJ1-2, with D hard to call. This CDR3 is built from 13 residues. Germline CDR1 LNHDA, CDR2 SQIVND (reference sequence). V lost 3 bases and J 1 base, leaving 6 bases between the germline ends. The CDR3 DNA follows: TGTGCCAGTAGTATTATCGGTAACTATGGCTACACCTTC. It yields the protein CASSIIGNYGYTF.

This chain links TRBV5-6 with TRBJ1-1; D uncertain. Trimming took 0 bases from V and 4 from J, leaving 7 bases between them. Per germline, CDR1 SGHDT and CDR2 YYEEEE. The CDR3 has 13 amino acids. In nucleotides, the CDR3 is TGTGCCAGCAGCTTGGGTCGGGGCACTGAAGCTTTCTTT. This codes for CASSLGRGTEAFF. Drawing the rest from reference TRBV5-6 and TRBJ1-1, the complete variable domain is DAGVTQSPTHLIKTRGQQVTLRCSPKSGHDTVSWYQQALGQGPQFIFQYYEEEERQRGNFPDRFSGHQFPNYSSELNVNALLLGDSALYLCASSLGRGTEAFFGQGTRLTVV.

J is TRBJ2-5 and V is TRBV4-1; D unresolved. CDR1 MGHRA and CDR2 YSYEKL come from the germline V gene. CDR3 length equals 13 residues. V was trimmed by 2 bases and J by 5 bases, leaving 9 bases between them. The CDR3 nucleotides read TGCGCCAGCAGCCAACTTGATCGGGAGACCCAGTACTTC. It specifies CASSQLDRETQYF.

The chain employs TRBV10-3 and TRBJ2-7, with unresolved D. CDR3 size: 15 residues. Germline V lookup: CDR1 ENHRY, CDR2 SYGVKD. V dropped 2 bases and J dropped 4 bases, with 15 bases sitting between them. CDR3 amino acids: CAISEPITTGYEQYF. DNA for the CDR3: TGTGCCATCAGTGAGCCGATCACGACTGGATACGAGCAGTACTTC.

This rearrangement joins TRBV7-8 to TRBJ2-7, with D possibly TRBD1 on 6 matching bases. Germline V CDR1 and CDR2: SGHVS, FQNEAQ. V dropped 2 bases and J dropped 3 bases, with 17 bases sitting between them. CDR3 length: 16 amino acids. CDR3 sequence reads: CASSLRLAGGIYEQYF. The CDR3 bases are TGTGCCAGCAGCTTAAGGCTGGCTGGGGGCATCTACGAGCAGTACTTC.

The chain carries TRBV15 and TRBJ1-4; D is possibly TRBD1 (6 bases). V gave up 6 bases and J gave up 7 bases, with 9 bases separating them. The CDR3 covers 12 residues. Germline loops: CDR1 LNHNV, CDR2 YYDKDF (reference sequence). In nucleotides, the CDR3 is TGTGCCACCAGGGGAGGGGGTGAAAAACTGTTTTTT. This translates into CATRGGGEKLFF.

The chain has TRBV2 and TRBJ2-1; 7 nucleotides align to TRBD2. The CDR3 runs to 12 residues. The V gene's germline CDR1 is SNHLY and CDR2 FYNNEI. V shed 4 bases, J shed 14 bases, and the junction held 8 bases outside the gene matches. The CDR3 is CASSGSGVREFF. In DNA, the CDR3 is TGTGCCAGCAGTGGGAGCGGGGTTCGGGAGTTCTTC.

V usage is TRBV5-5 and J usage is TRBJ2-7; TRBD1 agrees at 7 bases. CDR1 is SGHKS, CDR2 YYEKEE, per germline (reference sequence). The V gene end was trimmed by 1 base and the J gene end by 0 bases; junction bases not matched to a gene: 1. The CDR3 runs to 14 residues. CDR3 in amino acids: CASSLTGVSYEQYF. The CDR3 coding sequence is TGTGCCAGCAGCTTGACAGGGGTCTCCTACGAGCAGTACTTC.

The rearrangement links TRBV6-5 to TRBJ2-7; D is undetermined. This CDR3 spans 13 amino acids. Looked up from germline, CDR1 is MNHEY and CDR2 is SVGAGI. V was cut by 2 bases and J by 4 bases, with 9 bases left in between. CDR3 coding DNA: TGTGCCAGCAGTTACGCGCGGAAGTACGAGCAGTACTTC. Translated, it gives CASSYARKYEQYF.

The chain carries TRBV30 and TRBJ1-5, with D perhaps matching TRBD1 (6 bases). CDR3 length equals 16 residues. In germline, CDR1 is GTSNPN, CDR2 SVGIG (reference sequence). Trimming left V 2 bases short and J 2 bases short, with 16 bases between. The CDR3 reads CAWSRGGHQGNQPQHF. CDR3 coding DNA: TGTGCCTGGAGTAGGGGGGGGCATCAGGGCAATCAGCCCCAGCATTTT.

The CDR3 loop reads CASSTSGLSYNEQFF. The CDR3, as DNA: TGTGCCAGCAGCACGTCAGGACTTTCCTACAATGAGCAGTTCTTC. The chain recombines TRBV7-3 with TRBJ2-1; D is possibly TRBD2 (5 bases). The CDR3 totals 15 residues. CDR1 is SGHTA and CDR2 is FQGTGA in the germline V gene. V was trimmed by 5 bases and J by 1 base, leaving 12 bases between them.

J is TRBJ2-2 and V is TRBV5-1; no reliable D call. Germline-derived CDR1 and CDR2 are SGHRS and YFSETQ. The CDR3 consists of 14 residues. Trimming stripped 3 bases from V and 0 bases from J, with 6 bases between. The CDR3 protein is CASSWPSNTGELFF. The CDR3 region has the DNA TGCGCCAGCAGCTGGCCTTCGAACACCGGGGAGCTGTTTTTT.